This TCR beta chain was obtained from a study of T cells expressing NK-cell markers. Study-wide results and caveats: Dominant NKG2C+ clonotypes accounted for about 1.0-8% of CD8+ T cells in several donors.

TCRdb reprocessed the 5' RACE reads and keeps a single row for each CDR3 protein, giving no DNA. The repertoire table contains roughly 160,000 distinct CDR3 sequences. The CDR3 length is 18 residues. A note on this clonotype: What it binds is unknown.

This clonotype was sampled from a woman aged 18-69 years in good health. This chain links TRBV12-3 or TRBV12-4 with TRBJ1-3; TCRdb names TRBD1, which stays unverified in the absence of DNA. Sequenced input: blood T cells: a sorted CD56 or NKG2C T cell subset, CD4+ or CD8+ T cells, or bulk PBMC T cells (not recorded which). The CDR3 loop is CASRATFMDRDSGNTIYF.